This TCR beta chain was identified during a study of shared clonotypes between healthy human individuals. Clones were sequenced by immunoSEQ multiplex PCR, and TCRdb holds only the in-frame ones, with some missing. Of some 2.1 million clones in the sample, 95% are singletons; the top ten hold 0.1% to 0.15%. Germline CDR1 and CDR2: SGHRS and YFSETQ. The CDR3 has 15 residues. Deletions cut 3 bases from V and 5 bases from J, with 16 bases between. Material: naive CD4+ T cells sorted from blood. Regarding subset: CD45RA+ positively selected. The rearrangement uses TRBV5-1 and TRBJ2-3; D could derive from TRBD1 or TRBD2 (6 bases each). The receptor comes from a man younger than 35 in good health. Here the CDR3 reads CASSSGGGFGDTQYF. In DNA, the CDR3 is TGCGCCAGCAGCTCCGGAGGGGGGTTCGGAGATACGCAGTATTTT. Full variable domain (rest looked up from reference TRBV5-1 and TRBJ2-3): KAGVTQTPRYLIKTRGQQVTLSCSPISGHRSVSWYQQTPGQGLQFLFEYFSETQRNKGNFPGRFSGRQFSNSRSEMNVSTLELGDSALYLCASSSGGGFGDTQYFGPGTRLTVL.